A selection of T cell receptor beta chains follows, all from one sample in a study of blood T cell repertoires in COVID-19. Produced via immunoSEQ multiplex PCR; TCRdb's table is partial and in-frame only. The sample holds 150,000 to 200,000 clones; around 81% are singletons and the top ten take over 10%. The sequenced material came from peripheral blood. The source of these receptors is a man aged 65 to 85 who had recovered from COVID-19. Each CDR3 is given with its conserved first and last residue. D genes are given only for firm matches. Not all rows give a size; the values are once, few, many and, for expanded clones, a class.

CDR3 length: 15
D gene: TRBD1
V gene: TRBV5-5
clone size: few
J gene: TRBJ1-2
CDR3 DNA: TGTGCCAGCAGCTTGGGTACAGGGGCTAACTATGGCTACACCTTC
CDR3 protein: CASSLGTGANYGYTF

CDR3 length: 17
D gene: TRBD2
V gene: TRBV3-1/TRBV3-2
clone size: -
J gene: TRBJ2-5
CDR3 DNA: TGTGCCAGCAGCCGGCGGGCTAGCGGGAGGTACCAAGAGACCCAGTACTTC
CDR3 protein: CASSRRASGRYQETQYF

CDR3 length: 16
D gene: -
V gene: TRBV25-1
clone size: -
J gene: TRBJ1-2
CDR3 DNA: TGTGCCAGCAGTGAATCGGGCAGGGGCTATATCTATGGCTACACCTTC
CDR3 protein: CASSESGRGYIYGYTF

CDR3 length: 13
D gene: -
V gene: TRBV12-3/TRBV12-4
clone size: -
J gene: TRBJ2-1
CDR3 DNA: TGTGCCAGCAGTTTAAGACTTCCTTATGAGCAGTTCTTC
CDR3 protein: CASSLRLPYEQFF

CDR3 length: 15
D gene: TRBD2
V gene: TRBV4-1
clone size: -
J gene: TRBJ2-2
CDR3 DNA: TGCGCCAGCAGACTTGGACTAGCGGACACCGGGGAGCTGTTTTTT
CDR3 protein: CASRLGLADTGELFF

CDR3 length: 14
D gene: -
V gene: TRBV9
clone size: -
J gene: TRBJ1-2
CDR3 DNA: TGTGCCAGCAGCGTAGGAGCCGGGAACTATGGCTACACCTTC
CDR3 protein: CASSVGAGNYGYTF

CDR3 length: 15
D gene: TRBD1
V gene: TRBV4-1
clone size: -
J gene: TRBJ2-3
CDR3 DNA: TGCGCCAGCAGCCAAGCGACAGGGGGCTCAGATACGCAGTATTTT
CDR3 protein: CASSQATGGSDTQYF

CDR3 length: 15
D gene: TRBD1
V gene: TRBV5-1
clone size: -
J gene: TRBJ2-3
CDR3 DNA: TGCGCCAGCAGCTTAAGACAGGGAGACACAGATACGCAGTATTTT
CDR3 protein: CASSLRQGDTDTQYF

CDR3 length: 16
D gene: TRBD2
V gene: TRBV10-1
clone size: -
J gene: TRBJ2-1
CDR3 DNA: TGCGCCAGCAGTGAATACGGGACTAGCGGGAGCTATGAGCAGTTCTTC
CDR3 protein: CASSEYGTSGSYEQFF

CDR3 length: 15
D gene: -
V gene: TRBV7-7
clone size: -
J gene: TRBJ2-5
CDR3 DNA: TGTGCTAGCAGCTTAGGAGGGCAGGCCCAAGAGACCCAGTACTTC
CDR3 protein: CASSLGGQAQETQYF

CDR3 length: 18
D gene: TRBD2
V gene: TRBV10-2
clone size: -
J gene: TRBJ2-7
CDR3 DNA: TGCGCCAGCAGCGGAGGGGGGAGACTAGCGGGGAGCTCCTACGAGCAGTACTTC
CDR3 protein: CASSGGGRLAGSSYEQYF

CDR3 length: 18
D gene: -
V gene: TRBV21-1
clone size: -
J gene: TRBJ2-3
CDR3 DNA: TGTGCCAGCAGCAAATTAGCCAGGGGACAGCCGCGCACAGATACGCAGTATTTT
CDR3 protein: CASSKLARGQPRTDTQYF

CDR3 length: 14
D gene: -
V gene: TRBV5-1
clone size: -
J gene: TRBJ1-4
CDR3 DNA: TGCGCCAGCAGCCAGGACACGTATAATGAAAAACTGTTTTTT
CDR3 protein: CASSQDTYNEKLFF

CDR3 length: 16
D gene: -
V gene: TRBV4-1
clone size: -
J gene: TRBJ1-5
CDR3 DNA: TGCGCCAGCAGCCAAGATTGGGGAGGGGCGCGTCAGCCCCAGCATTTT
CDR3 protein: CASSQDWGGARQPQHF

CDR3 length: 18
D gene: TRBD2
V gene: TRBV2
clone size: -
J gene: TRBJ2-1
CDR3 DNA: TGTGCCAGCAGTGCTGGGACTAGCGGGAGAGCCTCCTACAATGAGCAGTTCTTC
CDR3 protein: CASSAGTSGRASYNEQFF

CDR3 length: 13
D gene: TRBD1
V gene: TRBV5-1
clone size: -
J gene: TRBJ1-2
CDR3 DNA: TGCGCCAGCAGCACAGGAACAGGGGATGGCTACACCTTC
CDR3 protein: CASSTGTGDGYTF

CDR3 length: 14
D gene: TRBD1
V gene: TRBV11-2
clone size: -
J gene: TRBJ1-2
CDR3 DNA: TGTGCCAGCAGCACCCGGGACAGGACCTATGGCTACACCTTC
CDR3 protein: CASSTRDRTYGYTF

CDR3 length: 13
D gene: -
V gene: TRBV5-4
clone size: -
J gene: TRBJ2-7
CDR3 DNA: TGTGCCAGCAGCCCGGAGGGGACGGACGAGCAGTACTTC
CDR3 protein: CASSPEGTDEQYF

CDR3 length: 15
D gene: TRBD2
V gene: TRBV5-1
clone size: few
J gene: TRBJ2-1
CDR3 DNA: TGCGCCAGCAGCTTCCTAGCGGGGACCTACAATGAGCAGTTCTTC
CDR3 protein: CASSFLAGTYNEQFF

CDR3 length: 16
D gene: TRBD2
V gene: TRBV5-1
clone size: -
J gene: TRBJ2-1
CDR3 DNA: TGCGCCAGCAGCTTGACTAGCGGCAGCTCCTACAATGAGCAGTTCTTC
CDR3 protein: CASSLTSGSSYNEQFF

CDR3 length: 15
D gene: TRBD2
V gene: TRBV10-1
clone size: -
J gene: TRBJ2-1
CDR3 DNA: TGCGCCAGCAGTGAGGGTAGCGGGAGGGCCGCCGAGCAGTTCTTC
CDR3 protein: CASSEGSGRAAEQFF

CDR3 length: 17
D gene: TRBD2
V gene: TRBV5-1
clone size: -
J gene: TRBJ2-7
CDR3 DNA: TGCGCCAGCAGCTCCCTACCGGGTAGCGGGGGAACCTACGAGCAGTACTTC
CDR3 protein: CASSSLPGSGGTYEQYF

CDR3 length: 12
D gene: TRBD1
V gene: TRBV6-5
clone size: -
J gene: TRBJ2-3
CDR3 DNA: TGTGCCAGCAGACAGGGGGTGGATACGCAGTATTTT
CDR3 protein: CASRQGVDTQYF

CDR3 length: 13
D gene: -
V gene: TRBV6-5
clone size: -
J gene: TRBJ1-1
CDR3 DNA: TGTGCCAGCAGTTACTCGAGTAACACTGAAGCTTTCTTT
CDR3 protein: CASSYSSNTEAFF

CDR3 length: 17
D gene: -
V gene: TRBV3-1/TRBV3-2
clone size: -
J gene: TRBJ2-6
CDR3 DNA: TGTGCCAGCAGCCAAGATCCAGGTGGATCTGGGGCCAACGTCCTGACTTTC
CDR3 protein: CASSQDPGGSGANVLTF

CDR3 length: 19
D gene: TRBD2
V gene: TRBV19
clone size: -
J gene: TRBJ2-1
CDR3 DNA: TGTGCCAGTAGTATAGATGGGGTCGGGACTAGCCCCCAAAACAATGAGCAGTTCTTC
CDR3 protein: CASSIDGVGTSPQNNEQFF

CDR3 length: 16
D gene: TRBD2
V gene: TRBV11-2
clone size: -
J gene: TRBJ2-1
CDR3 DNA: TGTGCCAGCAGCTTAGTTACTAGCGGGACGTACAATGAGCAGTTCTTC
CDR3 protein: CASSLVTSGTYNEQFF

CDR3 length: 14
D gene: -
V gene: TRBV19
clone size: -
J gene: TRBJ2-2
CDR3 DNA: TGTGCCAGTAGTATAATAAGGGGCTCCGGGGAGCTGTTTTTT
CDR3 protein: CASSIIRGSGELFF

CDR3 length: 16
D gene: TRBD2
V gene: TRBV5-5
clone size: -
J gene: TRBJ2-5
CDR3 DNA: TGTGCCAGCAGCTTGGCCCGACTAGCGGGTCAAGAGACCCAGTACTTC
CDR3 protein: CASSLARLAGQETQYF

CDR3 length: 13
D gene: -
V gene: TRBV5-1
clone size: -
J gene: TRBJ2-1
CDR3 DNA: TGCGCCAGCAGCTTGGAACGGTACGGGGAGCAGTTCTTC
CDR3 protein: CASSLERYGEQFF

CDR3 length: 13
D gene: -
V gene: TRBV24-1
clone size: -
J gene: TRBJ1-5
CDR3 DNA: TGTGCCACCAGTGATTTGGAGGATCAGCCCCAGCATTTT
CDR3 protein: CATSDLEDQPQHF

CDR3 length: 15
D gene: -
V gene: TRBV6-5
clone size: -
J gene: TRBJ1-5
CDR3 DNA: TGTGCCAGCAGCCACAACAGGGATAGCAATCAGCCCCAGCATTTT
CDR3 protein: CASSHNRDSNQPQHF

CDR3 length: 17
D gene: TRBD2
V gene: TRBV9
clone size: -
J gene: TRBJ2-3
CDR3 DNA: TGTGCCAGCAGCGTATGGCCGTCGGGAGGCAGGGCAGATACGCAGTATTTT
CDR3 protein: CASSVWPSGGRADTQYF

CDR3 length: 13
D gene: -
V gene: TRBV18
clone size: -
J gene: TRBJ1-1
CDR3 DNA: TGTGCCAGCTCAAACGAACAGGACACTGAAGCTTTCTTT
CDR3 protein: CASSNEQDTEAFF

CDR3 length: 13
D gene: -
V gene: TRBV7-2
clone size: -
J gene: TRBJ2-7
CDR3 DNA: TGTGCCAGCAGCTTTTCCGGGACCTACGAGCAGTACTTC
CDR3 protein: CASSFSGTYEQYF

CDR3 length: 14
D gene: TRBD1
V gene: TRBV2
clone size: -
J gene: TRBJ1-1
CDR3 DNA: TGTGCCAGCAGGGCCGACAGGGGGCCCACTGAAGCTTTCTTT
CDR3 protein: CASRADRGPTEAFF

CDR3 length: 17
D gene: TRBD2
V gene: TRBV6-2/TRBV6-3
clone size: -
J gene: TRBJ2-5
CDR3 DNA: TGTGCCAGCAGCCCTACCCGTGTTAGCGGGGGGAAAGAGACCCAGTACTTC
CDR3 protein: CASSPTRVSGGKETQYF

CDR3 length: 15
D gene: -
V gene: TRBV5-1
clone size: -
J gene: TRBJ2-5
CDR3 DNA: TGCGCCAGCAGCCCCTATAGAGCGTTACAAGAGACCCAGTACTTC
CDR3 protein: CASSPYRALQETQYF

CDR3 length: 17
D gene: TRBD1
V gene: TRBV5-1
clone size: -
J gene: TRBJ1-2
CDR3 DNA: TGCGCCAGCAGCTTGGCCGGGACAGGGGGCTTTTTCTATGGCTACACCTTC
CDR3 protein: CASSLAGTGGFFYGYTF

CDR3 length: 16
D gene: TRBD2
V gene: TRBV24-1
clone size: -
J gene: TRBJ2-1
CDR3 DNA: TGTGCCACCAGTGAACGCCCGGGGACTAGCGGGAATGAGCAGTTCTTC
CDR3 protein: CATSERPGTSGNEQFF

CDR3 length: 13
D gene: TRBD2
V gene: TRBV5-6
clone size: -
J gene: TRBJ2-5
CDR3 DNA: TGTGCCAGCAGCTCTAGCGGGAGGGAGACCCAGTACTTC
CDR3 protein: CASSSSGRETQYF